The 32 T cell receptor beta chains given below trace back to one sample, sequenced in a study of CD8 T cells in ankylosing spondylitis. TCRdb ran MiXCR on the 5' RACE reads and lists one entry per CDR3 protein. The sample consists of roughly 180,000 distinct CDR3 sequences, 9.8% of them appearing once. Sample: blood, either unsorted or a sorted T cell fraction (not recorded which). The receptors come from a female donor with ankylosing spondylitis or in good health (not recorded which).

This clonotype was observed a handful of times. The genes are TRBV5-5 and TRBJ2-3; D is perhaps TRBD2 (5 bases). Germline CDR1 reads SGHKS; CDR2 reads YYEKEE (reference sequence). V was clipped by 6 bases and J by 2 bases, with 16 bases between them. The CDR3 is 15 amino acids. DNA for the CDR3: TGTGCCAGCACCCTAACCAGCGGTTACACAGATACGCAGTATTTT. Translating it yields CASTLTSGYTDTQYF.

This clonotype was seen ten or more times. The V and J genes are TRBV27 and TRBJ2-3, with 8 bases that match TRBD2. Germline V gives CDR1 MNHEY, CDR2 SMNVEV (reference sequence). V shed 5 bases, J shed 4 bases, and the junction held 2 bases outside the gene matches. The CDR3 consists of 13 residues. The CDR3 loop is CASSPGGADTQYF. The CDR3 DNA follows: TGTGCCAGCAGTCCGGGGGGGGCAGATACGCAGTATTTT.

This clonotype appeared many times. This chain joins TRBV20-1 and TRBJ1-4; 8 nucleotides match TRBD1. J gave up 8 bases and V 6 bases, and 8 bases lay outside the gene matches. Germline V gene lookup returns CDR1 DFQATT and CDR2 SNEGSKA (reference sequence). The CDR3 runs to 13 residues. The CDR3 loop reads CSAGRGLEEKLFF. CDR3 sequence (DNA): TGCAGTGCAGGCAGGGGGCTAGAGGAAAAACTGTTTTTT.

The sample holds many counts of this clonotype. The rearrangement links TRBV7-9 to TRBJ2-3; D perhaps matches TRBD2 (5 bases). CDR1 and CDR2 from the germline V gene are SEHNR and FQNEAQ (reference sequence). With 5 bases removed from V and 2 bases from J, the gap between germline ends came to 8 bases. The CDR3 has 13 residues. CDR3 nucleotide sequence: TGTGCCAGCAGCCGGACTTCCACAGATACGCAGTATTTT. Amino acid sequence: CASSRTSTDTQYF.

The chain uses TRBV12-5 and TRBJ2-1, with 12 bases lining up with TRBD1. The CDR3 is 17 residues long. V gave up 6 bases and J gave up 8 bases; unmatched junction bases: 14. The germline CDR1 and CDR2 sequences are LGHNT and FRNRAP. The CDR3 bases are TGTGCTAGTGGCTTCACCTTGCCCGGGACAGGGGGCGATGAGCAGTTCTTC. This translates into CASGFTLPGTGGDEQFF.

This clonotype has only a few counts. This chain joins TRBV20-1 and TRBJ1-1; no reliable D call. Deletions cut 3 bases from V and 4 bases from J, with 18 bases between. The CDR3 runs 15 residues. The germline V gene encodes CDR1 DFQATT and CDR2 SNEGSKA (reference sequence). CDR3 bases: TGCAGTGCTAGTGCTAGGCCCTCCGTTGGCACTGAAGCTTTCTTT. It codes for CSASARPSVGTEAFF.

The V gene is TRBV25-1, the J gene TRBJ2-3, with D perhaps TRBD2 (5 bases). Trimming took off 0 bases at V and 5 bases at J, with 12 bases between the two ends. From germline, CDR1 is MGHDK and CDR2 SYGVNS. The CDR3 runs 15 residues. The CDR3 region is CASSEYKQEEDTQYF. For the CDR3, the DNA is TGTGCCAGCAGTGAATATAAGCAGGAGGAAGATACGCAGTATTTT. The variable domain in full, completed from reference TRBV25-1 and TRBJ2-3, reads EADIYQTPRYLVIGTGKKITLECSQTMGHDKMYWYQQDPGMELHLIHYSYGVNSTEKGDLSSESTVSRIRTEHFPLTLESARPSHTSQYLCASSEYKQEEDTQYFGPGTRLTVL.

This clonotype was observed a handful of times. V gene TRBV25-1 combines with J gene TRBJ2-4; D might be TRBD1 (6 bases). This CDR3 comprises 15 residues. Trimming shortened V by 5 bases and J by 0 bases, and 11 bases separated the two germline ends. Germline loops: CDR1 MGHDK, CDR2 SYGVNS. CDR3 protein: CASSHQGLAKNIQYF. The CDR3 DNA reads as TGTGCCAGCAGTCACCAGGGGCTAGCCAAAAACATTCAGTACTTC.

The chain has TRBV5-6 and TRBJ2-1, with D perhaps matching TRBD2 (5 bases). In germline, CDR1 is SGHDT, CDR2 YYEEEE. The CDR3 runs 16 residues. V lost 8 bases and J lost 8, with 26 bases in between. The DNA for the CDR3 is TGTGCCAGTACCGTGAAGGAGGCCCTGTTGGACGATGAGCAGTTCTTC. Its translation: CASTVKEALLDDEQFF.

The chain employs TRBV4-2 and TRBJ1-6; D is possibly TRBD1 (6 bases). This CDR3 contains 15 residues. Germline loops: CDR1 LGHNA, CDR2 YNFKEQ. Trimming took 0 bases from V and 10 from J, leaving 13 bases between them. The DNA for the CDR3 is TGTGCCAGCAGCCAAGATGAGGGGGTAGGGTCACCCCTCCACTTT. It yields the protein CASSQDEGVGSPLHF.

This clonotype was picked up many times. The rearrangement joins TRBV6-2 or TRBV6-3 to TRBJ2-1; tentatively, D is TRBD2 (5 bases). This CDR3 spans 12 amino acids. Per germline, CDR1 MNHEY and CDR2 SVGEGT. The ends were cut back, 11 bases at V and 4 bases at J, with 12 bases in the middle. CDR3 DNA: TGTGCCGCCTGGACTCTTTACAATGAGCAGTTCTTC. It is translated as CAAWTLYNEQFF.

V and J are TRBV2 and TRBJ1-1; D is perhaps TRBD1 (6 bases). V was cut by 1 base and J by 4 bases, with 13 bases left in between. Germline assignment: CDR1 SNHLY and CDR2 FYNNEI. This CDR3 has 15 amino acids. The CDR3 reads CASSEGSGDRTEAFF. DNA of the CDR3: TGTGCCAGCAGTGAAGGGTCAGGGGACCGCACTGAAGCTTTCTTT.

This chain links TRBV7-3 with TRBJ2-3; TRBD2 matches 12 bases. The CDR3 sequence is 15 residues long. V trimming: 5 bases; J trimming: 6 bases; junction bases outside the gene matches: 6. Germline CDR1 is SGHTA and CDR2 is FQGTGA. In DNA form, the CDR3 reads TGTGCCAGCAGCACCGGACTAGCGGGGTTCGATACGCAGTATTTT. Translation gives CASSTGLAGFDTQYF.

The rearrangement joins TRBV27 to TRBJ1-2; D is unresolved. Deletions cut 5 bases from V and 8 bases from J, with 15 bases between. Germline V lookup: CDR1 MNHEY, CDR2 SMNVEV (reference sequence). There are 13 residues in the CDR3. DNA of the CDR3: TGTGCCAGCAGTCCTACCAGGTTACTGGGCTACACCTTC. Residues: CASSPTRLLGYTF.

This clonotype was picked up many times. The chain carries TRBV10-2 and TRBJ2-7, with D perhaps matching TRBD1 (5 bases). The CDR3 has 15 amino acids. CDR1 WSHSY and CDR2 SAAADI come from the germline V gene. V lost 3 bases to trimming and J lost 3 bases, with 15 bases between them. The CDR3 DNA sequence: TGCGCCAGCAGTGAACAGGCCGATCGATTCTACGAGCAGTACTTC. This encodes CASSEQADRFYEQYF.

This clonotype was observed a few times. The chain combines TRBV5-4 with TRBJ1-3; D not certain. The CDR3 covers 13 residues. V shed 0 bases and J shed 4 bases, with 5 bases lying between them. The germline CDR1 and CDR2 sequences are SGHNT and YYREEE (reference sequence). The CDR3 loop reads CASSLEYGNTIYF. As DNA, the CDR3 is TGTGCCAGCAGCTTGGAGTACGGAAACACCATATATTTT. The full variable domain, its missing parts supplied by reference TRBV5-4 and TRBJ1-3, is ETGVTQSPTHLIKTRGQQVTLRCSSQSGHNTVSWYQQALGQGPQFIFQYYREEENGRGNFPPRFSGLQFPNYSSELNVNALELDDSALYLCASSLEYGNTIYFGEGSWLTVV.

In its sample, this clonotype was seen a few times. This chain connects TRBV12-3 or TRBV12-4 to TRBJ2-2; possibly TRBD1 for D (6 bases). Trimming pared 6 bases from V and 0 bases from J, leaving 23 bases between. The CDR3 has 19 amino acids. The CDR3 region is CASRPLGQLRDANTGELFF. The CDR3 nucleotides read TGTGCCAGCAGGCCCCTCGGACAGTTACGGGACGCGAACACCGGGGAGCTGTTTTTT.

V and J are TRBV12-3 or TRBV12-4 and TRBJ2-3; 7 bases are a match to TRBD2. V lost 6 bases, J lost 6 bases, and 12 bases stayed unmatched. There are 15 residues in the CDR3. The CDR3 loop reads CASSHLGGREDTQYF. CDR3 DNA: TGTGCCAGCAGCCATCTGGGGGGGAGAGAGGATACGCAGTATTTT.

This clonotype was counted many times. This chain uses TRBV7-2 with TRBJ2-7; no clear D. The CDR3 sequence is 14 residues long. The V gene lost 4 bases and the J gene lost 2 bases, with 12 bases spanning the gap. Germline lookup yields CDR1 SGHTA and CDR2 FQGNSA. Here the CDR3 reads CASSSTNPAYEQYF. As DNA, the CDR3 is TGTGCCAGCAGCTCCACCAATCCCGCCTACGAGCAGTACTTC.

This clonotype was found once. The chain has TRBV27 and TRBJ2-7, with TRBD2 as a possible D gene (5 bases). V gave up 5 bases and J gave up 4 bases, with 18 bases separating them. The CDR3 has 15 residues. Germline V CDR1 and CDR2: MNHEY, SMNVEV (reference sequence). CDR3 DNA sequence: TGTGCCAGCAGTCTCGGGGTGGAAGGAATTTACGAGCAGTACTTC. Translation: CASSLGVEGIYEQYF.

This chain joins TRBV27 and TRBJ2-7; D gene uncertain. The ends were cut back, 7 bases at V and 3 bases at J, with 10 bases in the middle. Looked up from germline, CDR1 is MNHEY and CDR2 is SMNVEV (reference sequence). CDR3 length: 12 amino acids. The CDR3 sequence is CASMSPDYEQYF. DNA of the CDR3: TGTGCCAGCATGAGCCCAGACTACGAGCAGTACTTC.

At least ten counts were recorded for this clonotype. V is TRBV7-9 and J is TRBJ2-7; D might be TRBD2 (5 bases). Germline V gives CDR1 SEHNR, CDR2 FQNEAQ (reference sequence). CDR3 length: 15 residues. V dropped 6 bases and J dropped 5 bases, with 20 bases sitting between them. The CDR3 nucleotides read TGTGCCAGCAGTTCCCCCGTGCGGGCGCCCCACGAGCAGTACTTC. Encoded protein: CASSSPVRAPHEQYF.

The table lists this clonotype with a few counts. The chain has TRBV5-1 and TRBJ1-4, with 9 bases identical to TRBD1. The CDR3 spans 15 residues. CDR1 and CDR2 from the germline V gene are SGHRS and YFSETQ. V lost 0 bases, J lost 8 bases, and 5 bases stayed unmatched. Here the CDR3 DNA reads TGCGCCAGCAGCTTGGGGTGGACAGGGGAAGAAAAACTGTTTTTT. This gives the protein CASSLGWTGEEKLFF.

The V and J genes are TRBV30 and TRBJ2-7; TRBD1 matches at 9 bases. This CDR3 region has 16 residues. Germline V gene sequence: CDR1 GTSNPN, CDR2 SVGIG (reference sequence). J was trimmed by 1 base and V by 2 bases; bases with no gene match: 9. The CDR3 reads CAWSNSPGQGSYEQYF. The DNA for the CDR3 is TGTGCCTGGAGTAACTCTCCGGGACAGGGATCCTACGAGCAGTACTTC.

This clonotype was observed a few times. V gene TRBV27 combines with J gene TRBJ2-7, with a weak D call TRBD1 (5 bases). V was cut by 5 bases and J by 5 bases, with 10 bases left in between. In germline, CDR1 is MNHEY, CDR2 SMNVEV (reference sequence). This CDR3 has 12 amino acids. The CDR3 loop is CASSPTGHEQYF. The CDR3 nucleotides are TGTGCCAGCAGTCCAACAGGCCACGAGCAGTACTTC.

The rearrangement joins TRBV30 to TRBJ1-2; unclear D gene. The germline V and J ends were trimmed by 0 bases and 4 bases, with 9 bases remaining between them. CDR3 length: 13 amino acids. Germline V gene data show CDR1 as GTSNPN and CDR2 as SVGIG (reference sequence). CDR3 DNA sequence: TGTGCCTGGAGTGTAACGGGAGGCTATGGCTACACCTTC. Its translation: CAWSVTGGYGYTF.

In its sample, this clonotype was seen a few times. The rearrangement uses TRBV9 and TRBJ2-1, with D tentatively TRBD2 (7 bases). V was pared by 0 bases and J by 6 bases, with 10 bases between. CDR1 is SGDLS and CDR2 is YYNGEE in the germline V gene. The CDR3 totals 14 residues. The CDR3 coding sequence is TGTGCCAGCAGCGTAGGGGGGGGCCTCAATGAGCAGTTCTTC. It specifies CASSVGGGLNEQFF.

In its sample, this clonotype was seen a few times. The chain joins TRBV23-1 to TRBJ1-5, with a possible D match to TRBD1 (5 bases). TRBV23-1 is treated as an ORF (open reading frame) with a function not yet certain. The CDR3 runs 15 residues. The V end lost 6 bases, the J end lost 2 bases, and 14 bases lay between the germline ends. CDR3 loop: CASRPGECGNQPQHF. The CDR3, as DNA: TGCGCCAGCAGGCCGGGGGAGTGTGGCAATCAGCCCCAGCATTTT.

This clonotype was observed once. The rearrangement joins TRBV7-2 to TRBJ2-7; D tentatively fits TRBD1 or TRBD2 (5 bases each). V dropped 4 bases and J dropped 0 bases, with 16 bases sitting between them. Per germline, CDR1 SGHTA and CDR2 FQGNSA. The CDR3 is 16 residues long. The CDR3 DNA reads TGTGCCAGCAGCTACCACGGGGCGCCAAGCTCCTACGAGCAGTACTTC. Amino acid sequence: CASSYHGAPSSYEQYF.

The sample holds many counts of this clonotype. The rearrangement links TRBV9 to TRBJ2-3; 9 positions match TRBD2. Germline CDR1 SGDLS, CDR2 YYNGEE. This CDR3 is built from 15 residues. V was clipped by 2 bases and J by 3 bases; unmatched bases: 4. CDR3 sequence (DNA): TGTGCCAGCAGCGTCGCTAGCGGGATTACAGATACGCAGTATTTT. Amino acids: CASSVASGITDTQYF.

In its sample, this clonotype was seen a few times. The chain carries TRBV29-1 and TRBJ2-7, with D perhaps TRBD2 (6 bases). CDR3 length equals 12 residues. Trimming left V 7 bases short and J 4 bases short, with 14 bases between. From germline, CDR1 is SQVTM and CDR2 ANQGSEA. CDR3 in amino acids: CSGGEALYEQYF. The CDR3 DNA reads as TGCAGCGGAGGGGAGGCCCTATACGAGCAGTACTTC.

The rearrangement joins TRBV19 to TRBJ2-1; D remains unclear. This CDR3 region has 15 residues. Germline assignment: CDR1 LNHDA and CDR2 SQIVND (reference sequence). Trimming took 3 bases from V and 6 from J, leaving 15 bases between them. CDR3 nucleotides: TGTGCCAGTAGTATCACCGCAGGTCCTGTCAATGAGCAGTTCTTC. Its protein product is CASSITAGPVNEQFF.